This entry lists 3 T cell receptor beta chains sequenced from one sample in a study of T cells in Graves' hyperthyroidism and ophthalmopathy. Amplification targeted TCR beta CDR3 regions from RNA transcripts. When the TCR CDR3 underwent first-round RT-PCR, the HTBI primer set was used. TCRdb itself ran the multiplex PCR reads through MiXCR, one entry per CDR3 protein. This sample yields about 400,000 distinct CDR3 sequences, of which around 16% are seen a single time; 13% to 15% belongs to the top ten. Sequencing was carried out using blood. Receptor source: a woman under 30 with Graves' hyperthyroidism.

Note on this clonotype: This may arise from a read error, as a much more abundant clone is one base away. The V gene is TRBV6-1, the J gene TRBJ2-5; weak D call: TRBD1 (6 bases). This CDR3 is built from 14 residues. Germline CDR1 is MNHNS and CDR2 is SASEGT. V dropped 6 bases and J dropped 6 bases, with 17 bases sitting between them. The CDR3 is CASSQTAGVKTQYF. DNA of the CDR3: TGTGCCAGCAGCCAGACGGCAGGGGTGAAGACCCAGTACTTC.

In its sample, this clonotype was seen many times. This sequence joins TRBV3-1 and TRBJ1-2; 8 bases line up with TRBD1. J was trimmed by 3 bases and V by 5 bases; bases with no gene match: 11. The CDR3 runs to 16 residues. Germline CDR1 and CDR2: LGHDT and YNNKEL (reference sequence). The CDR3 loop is CASSSSGTGAYYGYTF. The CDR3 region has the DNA TGTGCCAGCAGCTCTTCCGGGACAGGCGCTTACTATGGCTACACCTTC.

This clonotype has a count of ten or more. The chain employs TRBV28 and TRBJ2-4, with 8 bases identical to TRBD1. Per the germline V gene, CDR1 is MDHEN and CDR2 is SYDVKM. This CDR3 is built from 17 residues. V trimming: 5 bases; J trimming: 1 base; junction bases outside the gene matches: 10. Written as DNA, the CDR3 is TGTGCCAGCAGTCAGGGACAGGCCCAGGGGGCCAAAAACATTCAGTACTTC. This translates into CASSQGQAQGAKNIQYF.